This T cell receptor (beta chain) was obtained from a study of blood T cell repertoires in COVID-19. Assay used: immunoSEQ multiplex PCR; TCRdb lists only in-frame clones, some missing. The sample lists about 17,000 clones; approximately 90% were seen once. CDR1 SGHNT and CDR2 YYREEE come from the germline V gene (reference sequence). V lost 0 bases to trimming and J lost 7 bases, with 16 bases between them. CDR3 length: 15 amino acids. The sample taken for sequencing was peripheral blood. The chain couples TRBV5-4 to TRBJ2-5, with D possibly being TRBD1 (6 bases). The receptor was derived from a man in his fifties with active COVID-19. The CDR3 bases are TGTGCCAGCAGCTTGGAGGGGGTGAGAAAAGGGACCCAGTACTTC. It encodes CASSLEGVRKGTQYF.